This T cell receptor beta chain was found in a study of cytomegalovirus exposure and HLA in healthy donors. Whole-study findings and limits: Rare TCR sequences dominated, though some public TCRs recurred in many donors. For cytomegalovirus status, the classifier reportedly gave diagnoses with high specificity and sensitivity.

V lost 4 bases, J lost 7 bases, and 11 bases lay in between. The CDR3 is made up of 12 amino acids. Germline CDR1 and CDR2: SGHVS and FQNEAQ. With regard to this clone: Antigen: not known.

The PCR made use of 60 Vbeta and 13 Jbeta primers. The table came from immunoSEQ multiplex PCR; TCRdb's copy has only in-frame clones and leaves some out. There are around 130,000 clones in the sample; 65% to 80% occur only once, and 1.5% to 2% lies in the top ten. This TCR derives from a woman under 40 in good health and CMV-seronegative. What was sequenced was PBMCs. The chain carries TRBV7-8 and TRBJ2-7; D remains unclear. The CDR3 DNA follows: TGTGCCAGCAGCTCAGCGTTTAGAGAGCAGTACTTC. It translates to CASSSAFREQYF.